The 28 T cell receptor beta chains below come from one sample, sequenced in a study of blood T cell repertoires in COVID-19. This table comes from immunoSEQ multiplex PCR, and its TCRdb copy is limited to in-frame clones, with some not included. The sample lists under 300,000 clones; around 85% were seen once. The sample comprised peripheral blood. The receptors come from a woman aged 65 to 85 with acute or convalescent COVID-19.

The rearrangement joins TRBV5-1 to TRBJ1-2; the D gene is possibly TRBD1 (6 bases). CDR1 SGHRS and CDR2 YFSETQ come from the germline V gene. The CDR3 has 14 residues. Deletions cut 0 bases from V and 8 bases from J, with 14 bases between. This CDR3 reads CASSLDWGLGGYTF. Here the CDR3 DNA reads TGCGCCAGCAGCTTGGATTGGGGGCTGGGCGGCTACACCTTC.

This clone appeared a single time. This chain links TRBV2 with TRBJ2-1, with 8 bases that match TRBD1. Germline CDR1 reads SNHLY; CDR2 reads FYNNEI. Trimming removed 5 bases from V and 8 bases from J; junction bases left unmatched: 5. This CDR3 has 13 residues. This CDR3 is CASSRDRFDEQFF. The CDR3 bases are TGTGCCAGCAGTCGGGACAGGTTCGATGAGCAGTTCTTC. The variable domain in full, with the rest retrieved from reference TRBV2 and TRBJ2-1, is EPEVTQTPSHQVTQMGQEVILRCVPISNHLYFYWYRQILGQKVEFLVSFYNNEISEKSEIFDDQFSVERPDGSNFTLKIRSTKLEDSAMYFCASSRDRFDEQFFGPGTRLTVL.

This clone has a count of ten or more. V usage is TRBV7-8 and J usage is TRBJ1-2, with no clear D. V lost 5 bases and J lost 4, with 14 bases in between. The CDR3 length is 14 residues. CDR1 and CDR2 (germline): SGHVS, FQNEAQ. The CDR3 nucleotides are TGTGCCAGCAGCGTCCGACCCCGCGGCTATGGCTACACCTTC. This translates into CASSVRPRGYGYTF.

The chain recombines TRBV18 with TRBJ1-5; D gene ambiguous. The germline V and J ends were trimmed by 3 bases and 4 bases, with 13 bases remaining between them. There are 15 residues in the CDR3. Germline loops: CDR1 KGHSH, CDR2 LQKENI. In DNA, the CDR3 is TGTGCCAGCTCACCTCAAGGGAGAGGGAATCAGCCCCAGCATTTT. This gives the protein CASSPQGRGNQPQHF.

The V and J genes are TRBV5-1 and TRBJ2-3; D uncertain. Germline CDR1 is SGHRS and CDR2 is YFSETQ. V lost 4 bases and J lost 0, with 9 bases in between. The CDR3 totals 14 residues. The CDR3 DNA sequence: TGCGCCAGCAGCCGTCCTTCTAGCACAGATACGCAGTATTTT. Its protein is CASSRPSSTDTQYF.

This chain uses TRBV5-4 with TRBJ2-7; 13 bases line up with TRBD2. Germline CDR1 reads SGHNT; CDR2 reads YYREEE (reference sequence). This CDR3 has 16 residues. V was pared by 4 bases and J by 4 bases, with 8 bases of the junction left unmatched. Here the CDR3 reads CASSPGLAGIAYEQYF. The CDR3 DNA reads as TGTGCCAGCAGCCCGGGACTAGCGGGGATCGCATACGAGCAGTACTTC.

To note about this clone: The sample contains more than one DNA sequence encoding this CDR3. The chain recombines TRBV5-1 with TRBJ2-5, with D perhaps matching TRBD1 (6 bases). This CDR3 contains 14 residues. The V end lost 0 bases, the J end lost 1 base, and 7 bases lay between the germline ends. Per the germline V gene, CDR1 is SGHRS and CDR2 is YFSETQ. CDR3 sequence reads: CASSLGGPQETQYF. In DNA, the CDR3 is TGCGCCAGCAGCTTGGGGGGGCCCCAAGAGACCCAGTACTTC.

CDR3 nucleotide sequence: TGTGCCAGAAGCTCGTACGAGCAGTACTTC. This translates into CARSSYEQYF. V and J are TRBV5-3 and TRBJ2-7; D remains unclear. TRBV5-3 falls under the ORF class, with uncertain function. V was clipped by 3 bases and J by 4 bases, with 2 bases between them. The CDR3 sequence is 10 residues long.

This clone occurred a few times. The rearrangement joins TRBV2 to TRBJ2-5, with D tentatively TRBD1 (6 bases). Trimming took 6 bases from V and 2 from J, leaving 19 bases between them. This CDR3 is 16 amino acids long. CDR1 and CDR2 from the germline V gene are SNHLY and FYNNEI. In nucleotides, the CDR3 is TGTGCCAGCAGCCTCCTTCGACTCCAGGGGCAAGAGACCCAGTACTTC. Encoded protein: CASSLLRLQGQETQYF.

The chain combines TRBV18 with TRBJ2-7, with 8 bases lining up with TRBD1. Germline-derived CDR1 and CDR2 are KGHSH and LQKENI. The CDR3 extends over 14 amino acids. V shed 3 bases, J shed 3 bases, and the junction held 4 bases outside the gene matches. The CDR3 loop reads CASSPMGQVYEQYF. Here the CDR3 DNA reads TGTGCCAGCTCACCGATGGGACAGGTCTACGAGCAGTACTTC.

The J gene is TRBJ2-2, the V gene TRBV10-3, with 9 bases aligning to TRBD2. V trimming: 0 bases; J trimming: 3 bases; junction bases outside the gene matches: 2. CDR1 is ENHRY, CDR2 SYGVKD, per germline. This CDR3 spans 16 amino acids. CDR3 loop: CAISESRLADTGELFF. Here the CDR3 DNA reads TGTGCCATCAGTGAGTCGAGACTAGCGGACACCGGGGAGCTGTTTTTT.

Points on this clone: Other DNA sequences in this specimen translate into the identical CDR3. The chain joins TRBV7-9 to TRBJ2-7; D is tentatively TRBD1 or TRBD2 (7 bases each). The V end lost 5 bases, the J end lost 6 bases, and 14 bases lay between the germline ends. The germline CDR1 and CDR2 sequences are SEHNR and FQNEAQ (reference sequence). The CDR3 has 13 amino acids. The CDR3, as DNA: TGTGCCAGCAGCCTAGGGGGCGGGGGCGAGCAGTACTTC. Residues: CASSLGGGGEQYF. Full variable domain (remainder filled in from reference TRBV7-9 and TRBJ2-7): DTGVSQNPRHKITKRGQNVTFRCDPISEHNRLYWYRQTLGQGPEFLTYFQNEAQLEKSRLLSDRFSAERPKGSFSTLEIQRTEQGDSAMYLCASSLGGGGEQYFGPGTRLTVT.

The chain carries TRBV19 and TRBJ1-2; possible D gene TRBD1, 6 bases. CDR3 length: 14 amino acids. V lost 4 bases and J lost 4, with 13 bases in between. Germline lookup yields CDR1 LNHDA and CDR2 SQIVND (reference sequence). The DNA of the CDR3 is TGTGCCAGTAGTAAGGAGACAGGCTCCTATGGCTACACCTTC. Amino acid sequence: CASSKETGSYGYTF.

The V and J genes are TRBV5-6 and TRBJ2-7; perhaps TRBD1 as D (5 bases). Germline V gives CDR1 SGHDT, CDR2 YYEEEE. CDR3 size: 12 residues. The germline V and J ends were trimmed by 5 bases and 2 bases, with 8 bases remaining between them. This chain's CDR3 is CASSDRTYEQYF. For the CDR3, the DNA is TGTGCCAGCAGTGACAGAACCTACGAGCAGTACTTC. Variable domain in full (rest from reference TRBV5-6 and TRBJ2-7): DAGVTQSPTHLIKTRGQQVTLRCSPKSGHDTVSWYQQALGQGPQFIFQYYEEEERQRGNFPDRFSGHQFPNYSSELNVNALLLGDSALYLCASSDRTYEQYFGPGTRLTVT.

This clone has more than one count but fewer than ten. This sequence joins TRBV30 and TRBJ1-1; no definite D call. This CDR3 comprises 12 residues. V was pared by 5 bases and J by 1 base, with 8 bases between. Germline CDR1 and CDR2: GTSNPN and SVGIG (reference sequence). CDR3 amino acids: CAWDNQNTEAFF. The DNA of the CDR3 is TGTGCCTGGGACAACCAGAACACTGAAGCTTTCTTT. Full variable domain (missing parts from reference TRBV30 and TRBJ1-1): SQTIHQWPATLVQPVGSPLSLECTVEGTSNPNLYWYRQAAGRGLQLLFYSVGIGQISSEVPQNLSASRPQDRQFILSSKKLLLSDSGFYLCAWDNQNTEAFFGQGTRLTVV.

This sequence joins TRBV2 and TRBJ2-2; D may be TRBD2 (5 bases). Trimming left V 4 bases short and J 7 bases short, with 10 bases between. Per germline, CDR1 SNHLY and CDR2 FYNNEI. The CDR3 totals 13 residues. The CDR3 here is CASSVEGGGELFF. CDR3 in DNA: TGTGCCAGCAGTGTTGAGGGTGGCGGGGAGCTGTTTTTT.

V and J are TRBV7-2 and TRBJ1-1; weak D call: TRBD1 (5 bases). Deletions cut 0 bases from V and 1 base from J, with 12 bases between. Germline V gene data show CDR1 as SGHTA and CDR2 as FQGNSA. CDR3 length: 16 amino acids. The chain's CDR3 is CASSLAQGLPNTEAFF. The DNA for the CDR3 is TGTGCCAGCAGCTTAGCGCAGGGACTGCCGAACACTGAAGCTTTCTTT.

This clone came up once. V is TRBV6-5 and J is TRBJ1-4; the D gene is possibly TRBD1 (6 bases). The CDR3 loop spans 16 amino acids. The germline V and J ends were trimmed by 4 bases and 3 bases, with 15 bases remaining between them. Germline-derived CDR1 and CDR2 are MNHEY and SVGAGI. In DNA form, the CDR3 reads TGTGCCAGCAGTTCCCATTACAGGGCTGCTAATGAAAAACTGTTTTTT. This sequence encodes CASSSHYRAANEKLFF.

The chain employs TRBV29-1 and TRBJ1-1; no definite D call. V lost 2 bases and J lost 6, with 13 bases in between. The length of the CDR3 is 13 residues. Germline V gene sequence: CDR1 SQVTM, CDR2 ANQGSEA. CDR3 sequence: CSVEYRNPPEAFF. CDR3 DNA sequence: TGCAGCGTTGAATACAGAAATCCCCCTGAAGCTTTCTTT. The full variable domain, completed using reference TRBV29-1 and TRBJ1-1, is SAVISQKPSRDICQRGTSLTIQCQVDSQVTMMFWYRQQPGQSLTLIATANQGSEATYESGFVIDKFPISRPNLTFSTLTVSNMSPEDSSIYLCSVEYRNPPEAFFGQGTRLTVV.

The V and J genes are TRBV27 and TRBJ2-2; perhaps TRBD1 as D (6 bases). This CDR3 comprises 14 residues. V dropped 8 bases and J dropped 4 bases, with 14 bases sitting between them. Germline lookup yields CDR1 MNHEY and CDR2 SMNVEV (reference sequence). The CDR3 protein is CASAYNRATGELFF. The DNA of the CDR3 is TGTGCCAGCGCATATAACAGGGCCACCGGGGAGCTGTTTTTT.

The chain carries TRBV9 and TRBJ1-1, with D unclear. The CDR3 consists of 12 residues. V was trimmed by 2 bases and J by 6 bases, leaving 8 bases between them. Germline CDR1 reads SGDLS; CDR2 reads YYNGEE. In DNA form, the CDR3 reads TGTGCCAGCAGCGTCCGAGGGTCTGAAGCTTTCTTT. Translating it yields CASSVRGSEAFF.

The V call is TRBV6-1, the J call TRBJ1-6; D is undetermined. Germline V gene data show CDR1 as MNHNS and CDR2 as SASEGT. CDR3 size: 13 residues. V was trimmed by 5 bases and J by 8 bases, leaving 10 bases between them. CDR3 amino acids: CASSLNPDSPLHF. Written as DNA, the CDR3 is TGTGCCAGCAGTCTAAATCCGGATTCACCCCTCCACTTT.

The rearrangement links TRBV6-1 to TRBJ2-5, with 11 nucleotides matching TRBD2. The CDR3 runs 21 residues. J was trimmed by 1 base and V by 2 bases; bases with no gene match: 18. Germline V gene data show CDR1 as MNHNS and CDR2 as SASEGT. The CDR3 protein is CASSERTPGASGGRIQETQYF. As DNA, the CDR3 is TGTGCCAGCAGTGAACGAACCCCGGGGGCTAGCGGGGGGAGAATCCAAGAGACCCAGTACTTC.

This chain uses TRBV9 with TRBJ2-1, with D possibly TRBD2 on 5 matching bases. This CDR3 has 14 residues. In germline, CDR1 is SGDLS, CDR2 YYNGEE. V was pared by 3 bases and J by 11 bases, with 18 bases between. CDR3 nucleotides: TGTGCCAGCAGCGCCGCACCGCCGGCGGGCCAGCAGTTCTTC. This encodes CASSAAPPAGQQFF. Full variable domain (remainder filled in from reference TRBV9 and TRBJ2-1): DSGVTQTPKHLITATGQRVTLRCSPRSGDLSVYWYQQSLDQGLQFLIQYYNGEERAKGNILERFSAQQFPDLHSELNLSSLELGDSALYFCASSAAPPAGQQFFGPGTRLTVL.

The chain employs TRBV19 and TRBJ1-3; the D is unclear. Between the trimmed V and J ends, which lost 5 bases and 4 bases, there was a span of 9 bases. This CDR3 is 13 amino acids long. Germline loops: CDR1 LNHDA, CDR2 SQIVND (reference sequence). The CDR3 region has the DNA TGTGCCAGTAGTCCGAGTAGCGGAAACACCATATATTTT. This sequence encodes CASSPSSGNTIYF.

The CDR3 nucleotides read TGCGCCAGCAGTGAGAACAGCTTTTGGCAGTACTTC. Protein product: CASSENSFWQYF. The rearrangement joins TRBV10-1 to TRBJ2-7; D gene uncertain. V dropped 2 bases and J dropped 9 bases, with 11 bases sitting between them. CDR3 length: 12 residues. The germline gives CDR1 WNHNN, CDR2 SYGVQD (reference sequence).

The chain has TRBV7-3 and TRBJ2-1; unclear D gene. Deletions cut 0 bases from V and 7 bases from J, with 7 bases between. The germline V gene has CDR1 SGHTA and CDR2 FQGTGA. The CDR3 is 13 residues long. For the CDR3, the DNA is TGTGCCAGCAGCTTAACCCGAGTAAATGAGCAGTTCTTC. It specifies CASSLTRVNEQFF.

This clone was seen a few times. The V and J genes are TRBV5-1 and TRBJ1-2, with D maybe TRBD1 (5 bases). CDR3 length: 14 amino acids. V gave up 4 bases and J gave up 6 bases, with 16 bases separating them. Germline values: CDR1 SGHRS, CDR2 YFSETQ. CDR3 in DNA: TGCGCCAGCAGCCGCGTAGGGGCGGTAGATGGCTACACCTTC. Translated, it gives CASSRVGAVDGYTF.